This T cell receptor (beta chain) derives from a study of CD8+ T cells in alopecia areata. Investigators isolated RNA and reverse transcribed it into cDNA to act as the sequencing template. Assay: immunoSEQ multiplex PCR; the TCRdb copy retains only in-frame clones and omits some. The repertoire holds 37,000 or so clones, with less than 55% as singletons. Sorting of CD4+ cells into CD25+CD127- cells was performed for 4 to 6 patients. CD4+ and CD8+ T cells were sorted from PBMCs. The CDR3 runs 15 residues. Germline loops: CDR1 LNHDA, CDR2 SQIVND (reference sequence). V was cut by 5 bases and J by 0 bases, with 8 bases left in between.

Specimen: CD4+ Tregs sorted from blood. This chain uses TRBV19 with TRBJ2-6; the D is unclear. The source of this sequence is a human donor with alopecia areata. The CDR3 protein is CASSPRISGANVLTF. The CDR3 DNA reads TGTGCCAGTAGTCCCAGGATCTCTGGGGCCAACGTCCTGACTTTC. Drawing the rest from reference TRBV19 and TRBJ2-6, the complete variable domain is DGGITQSPKYLFRKEGQNVTLSCEQNLNHDAMYWYRQDPGQGLRLIYYSQIVNDFQKGDIAEGYSVSREKKESFPLTVTSAQKNPTAFYLCASSPRISGANVLTFGAGSRLTVL.